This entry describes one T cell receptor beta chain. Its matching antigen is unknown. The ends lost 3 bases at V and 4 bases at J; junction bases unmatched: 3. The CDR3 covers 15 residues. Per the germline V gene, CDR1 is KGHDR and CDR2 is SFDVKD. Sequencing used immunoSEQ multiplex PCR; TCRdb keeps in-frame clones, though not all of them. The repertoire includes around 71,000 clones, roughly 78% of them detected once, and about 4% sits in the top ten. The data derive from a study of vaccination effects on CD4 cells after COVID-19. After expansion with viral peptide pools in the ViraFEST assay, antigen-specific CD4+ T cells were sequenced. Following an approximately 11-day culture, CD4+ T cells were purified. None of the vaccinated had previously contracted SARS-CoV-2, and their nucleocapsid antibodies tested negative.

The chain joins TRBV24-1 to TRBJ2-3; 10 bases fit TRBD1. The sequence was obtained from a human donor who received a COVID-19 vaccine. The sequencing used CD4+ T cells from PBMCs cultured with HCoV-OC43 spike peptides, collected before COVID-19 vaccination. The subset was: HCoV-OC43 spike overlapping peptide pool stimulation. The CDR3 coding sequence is TGTGCCACCAGTGATCCCGGGACAGGGGCAGATACGCAGTATTTT. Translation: CATSDPGTGADTQYF.